The present T cell receptor (beta chain) was sequenced within a study of STAT5B mutations in CD4+ large granular lymphocyte leukemia. Trimming removed 4 bases at V and 2 bases at J, with 9 bases between. Per germline, CDR1 SGHRS and CDR2 YFSETQ. The CDR3 is 13 residues long. The assay was run at survey level. Here immunoSEQ multiplex PCR was the method, and the copy in TCRdb shows in-frame clones only, minus some. The top ten clones hold about 6% of a sample with tens of thousands of clones, around 80% of them seen once. The receptor was isolated from a human donor in good health. The gene calls are TRBV5-1 and TRBJ1-2; D is undetermined. The specimen was CD4+ T cells from blood buffy coats. In nucleotides, the CDR3 is TGCGCCAGCAGCCCCGGAGAAAACTATGGCTACACCTTC. Translation gives CASSPGENYGYTF.